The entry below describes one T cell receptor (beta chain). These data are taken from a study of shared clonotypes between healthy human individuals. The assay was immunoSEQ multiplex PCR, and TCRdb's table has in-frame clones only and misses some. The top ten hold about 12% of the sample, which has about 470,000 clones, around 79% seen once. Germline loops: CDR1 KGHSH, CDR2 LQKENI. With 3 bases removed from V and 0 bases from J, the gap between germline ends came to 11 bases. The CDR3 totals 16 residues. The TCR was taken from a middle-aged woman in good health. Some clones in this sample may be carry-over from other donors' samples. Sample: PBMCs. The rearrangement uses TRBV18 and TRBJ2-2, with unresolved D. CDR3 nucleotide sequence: TGTGCCAGCTCACCGAGGAAAGCGTCGAACACCGGGGAGCTGTTTTTT. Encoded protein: CASSPRKASNTGELFF.